Below, 26 T cell receptor beta chains from the same sample are listed, as sequenced in a study of T cells in Graves' hyperthyroidism and ophthalmopathy. Amplification targeted TCR beta CDR3 regions from RNA transcripts. TCR CDR3 underwent first-round RT-PCR with the HTBI primer set. TCRdb itself ran the multiplex PCR reads through MiXCR, one entry per CDR3 protein. In the table there are 800,000 or so distinct CDR3 sequences, 38% of which are singletons. Sequencing used blood. Receptors were obtained from a man aged 18 to 35 with Graves' hyperthyroidism.

This clonotype was seen a handful of times. The genes are TRBV4-1 and TRBJ2-7; 8 bases agree with TRBD2. The CDR3 is made up of 14 amino acids. V was pared by 0 bases and J by 2 bases, with 0 bases of the junction left unmatched. CDR1 is MGHRA and CDR2 is YSYEKL in the germline V gene. This CDR3 is CASSQEAGAYEQYF. The CDR3 coding sequence is TGCGCCAGCAGCCAAGAAGCGGGGGCCTACGAGCAGTACTTC.

The genes are TRBV20-1 and TRBJ2-2; D remains unclear. CDR1 and CDR2 from the germline V gene are DFQATT and SNEGSKA (reference sequence). Trimming pared 5 bases from V and 8 bases from J, leaving 12 bases between. There are 12 residues in the CDR3. The CDR3 reads CSAYTKRGELFF. The CDR3 nucleotides read TGCAGTGCTTACACGAAAAGGGGGGAGCTGTTTTTT.

Points on this clonotype: An end of the junction differs from the germline gene, which may be a read error. The genes are TRBV7-3 and TRBJ1-1; 7 bases agree with TRBD1. The length of the CDR3 is 14 residues. The V gene's germline CDR1 is SGHTA and CDR2 FQGTGA. CDR3 nucleotides: TGTGCCAGCAGCTTTACAGGGGAGCGGACTGGAGCTTTCTTT. This codes for CASSFTGERTGAFF.

V gene TRBV25-1 combines with J gene TRBJ2-1; D uncertain. The V and J ends lost 1 base and 7 bases respectively, with 11 bases between them. CDR1 MGHDK and CDR2 SYGVNS come from the germline V gene. This CDR3 contains 14 residues. CDR3 DNA: TGTGCCAGCAGTGAATGCCTAGTAGGAAATGAGCAGTTCTTC. Translated: CASSECLVGNEQFF.

This clonotype has a count of ten or more. This chain connects TRBV7-2 to TRBJ1-6; D is unclear. V lost 1 base to trimming and J lost 10 bases, with 11 bases between them. Germline CDR1 and CDR2: SGHTA and FQGNSA. This CDR3 comprises 14 residues. The CDR3 coding sequence is TGTGCCAGCAGCTTAGATTACGGGCCATCACCCCTCCACTTT. This sequence encodes CASSLDYGPSPLHF. Full variable domain (remainder filled in from reference TRBV7-2 and TRBJ1-6): GAGVSQSPSNKVTEKGKDVELRCDPISGHTALYWYRQSLGQGLEFLIYFQGNSAPDKSGLPSDRFSAERTGGSVSTLTIQRTQQEDSAVYLCASSLDYGPSPLHFGNGTRLTVT.

As concerns this clonotype: A much larger clone lies a single base off, so this may be a read error. The rearrangement joins TRBV19 to TRBJ1-1; D may be TRBD1 (5 bases). Germline CDR1 and CDR2: LNHDA and SQIVND (reference sequence). V lost 9 bases and J 8 bases, leaving 13 bases between the germline ends. CDR3 size: 11 residues. CDR3 protein: CASYAGLEAFF. The CDR3 DNA follows: TGTGCCAGCTACGCAGGGCTAGAAGCTTTCTTT.

V gene TRBV5-1 combines with J gene TRBJ1-4; 9 bases match TRBD1. There are 15 residues in the CDR3. V shed 2 bases and J 5 bases; nucleotides not matched to a gene: 4. Per the germline V gene, CDR1 is SGHRS and CDR2 is YFSETQ. CDR3 in amino acids: CASSFDGTGNEKLFF. For the CDR3, the DNA is TGCGCCAGCAGCTTTGACGGGACAGGGAATGAAAAACTGTTTTTT.

The V and J genes are TRBV7-9 and TRBJ2-5; D remains ambiguous. Germline V gene data show CDR1 as SEHNR and CDR2 as FQNEAQ (reference sequence). V gave up 4 bases and J gave up 1 base, with 13 bases separating them. The CDR3 consists of 15 residues. Here the CDR3 DNA reads TGTGCCAGCAGCTGGATCCTAAACCCCCAAGAGACCCAGTACTTC. Amino acids: CASSWILNPQETQYF.

In this sample, this clonotype turned up many times. V gene TRBV5-1 combines with J gene TRBJ1-3; the D is unclear. CDR1 and CDR2 from the germline V gene are SGHRS and YFSETQ. The V end lost 4 bases, the J end lost 0 bases, and 11 bases lay between the germline ends. The CDR3 has 15 amino acids. The DNA of the CDR3 is TGCGCCAGCAGCCTAGGACCGATCTCTGGAAACACCATATATTTT. Translation gives CASSLGPISGNTIYF.

This clonotype was seen ten or more times. The V and J genes are TRBV10-3 and TRBJ1-5; D possibly corresponds to TRBD1 (6 bases). V was cut by 6 bases and J by 10 bases, with 16 bases left in between. CDR1 is ENHRY and CDR2 is SYGVKD in the germline V gene. CDR3 length: 13 amino acids. Written as DNA, the CDR3 is TGTGCCATCAGGAGGGACATAGGGGAACCCCAGCATTTT. It yields the protein CAIRRDIGEPQHF.

At least ten counts were recorded for this clonotype. The chain joins TRBV29-1 to TRBJ1-1; no reliable D call. Trimming removed 7 bases at V and 0 bases at J, with 6 bases between. This CDR3 comprises 11 residues. Germline assignment: CDR1 SQVTM and CDR2 ANQGSEA. The CDR3 here is CSALMNTEAFF. CDR3 nucleotides: TGCAGCGCCCTCATGAACACTGAAGCTTTCTTT.

As concerns this clonotype: No conserved phenylalanine or tryptophan is present at the end of the CDR3, so a read error is the likely explanation. This sequence joins TRBV7-7 and TRBJ2-5, with TRBD1 identical over 8 bases. CDR3 length: 14 amino acids. CDR1 is SSHAT, CDR2 FNYEAQ, per germline (reference sequence). CDR3: CASSYSTGEETQYL. CDR3 sequence (DNA): TGTGCTAGCAGCTACTCGACAGGGGAAGAGACCCAGTACCTC.

For this clonotype: A much larger clone is a single base away; this may be a read error. The V call is TRBV7-9, the J call TRBJ2-2; TRBD2 is a possible D gene (6 bases). The germline V gene has CDR1 SEHNR and CDR2 FQNEAQ (reference sequence). The length of the CDR3 is 14 residues. The DNA of the CDR3 is TGTGCCAGCAGCTTAGCGGCAGATACCGGGGGGCTGTTTTTT. Encoded protein: CASSLAADTGGLFF.

This chain joins TRBV2 and TRBJ1-1; D is unclear. Trimming left V 6 bases short and J 5 bases short, with 19 bases between. Looked up from germline, CDR1 is SNHLY and CDR2 is FYNNEI. The CDR3 sequence is 15 residues long. CDR3 nucleotides: TGTGCCAGCAGCCCCCTTGAGAGGGTCCGGACTGAAGCTTTCTTT. Protein sequence: CASSPLERVRTEAFF.

The chain employs TRBV12-3 or TRBV12-4 and TRBJ2-5, with D perhaps matching TRBD1 or TRBD2 (5 bases each). CDR3 length equals 15 residues. V was clipped by 3 bases and J by 5 bases, with 16 bases between them. CDR3 residues: CASSFEMRGGETQYF. DNA of the CDR3: TGTGCCAGCAGTTTCGAAATGAGGGGCGGCGAGACCCAGTACTTC.

This clonotype appeared many times. The genes are TRBV29-1 and TRBJ2-2; TRBD2 matches at 9 bases. J gave up 3 bases and V 6 bases, and 5 bases lay outside the gene matches. The CDR3 totals 14 residues. Germline loops: CDR1 SQVTM, CDR2 ANQGSEA. Here the CDR3 DNA reads TGCAGCGTCGCTAGCGGGAAGGACACCGGGGAGCTGTTTTTT. This codes for CSVASGKDTGELFF.

This clonotype was seen a few times. V and J are TRBV19 and TRBJ2-2, with a weak D call TRBD2 (6 bases). The V gene lost 7 bases and the J gene lost 6 bases, with 12 bases spanning the gap. Germline V lookup: CDR1 LNHDA, CDR2 SQIVND (reference sequence). The CDR3 spans 13 residues. The CDR3 nucleotides read TGTGCCAGTAAAGCGACTAGTTCCGGGGAGCTGTTTTTT. Its protein is CASKATSSGELFF.

As to this clonotype: A much larger clonotype is one base distant, so this may be a read error. The chain links TRBV10-3 to TRBJ2-5; 8 bases map to TRBD2. V trimming: 6 bases; J trimming: 1 base; junction bases outside the gene matches: 4. Germline V lookup: CDR1 ENHRY, CDR2 SYGVKD. CDR3 length: 14 residues. CDR3: CAISKTSGQETQYF. Here the CDR3 DNA reads TGTGCCATCAGCAAAACTAGCGGCCAAGAGACCCAGTACTTC.

The V call is TRBV7-2, the J call TRBJ2-5; D gene unclear. Looked up from germline, CDR1 is SGHTA and CDR2 is FQGNSA. The CDR3 has 15 amino acids. Trimming cost V 1 base and J 5 bases, with 14 bases left between them. The CDR3 sequence is CASSLEAPPSETQYF. In DNA, the CDR3 is TGTGCCAGCAGCTTAGAAGCCCCACCGTCGGAGACCCAGTACTTC.

The chain links TRBV7-2 to TRBJ2-7; D perhaps matches TRBD1 (6 bases). This CDR3 has 14 residues. Per the germline V gene, CDR1 is SGHTA and CDR2 is FQGNSA. Trimming stripped 5 bases from V and 3 bases from J, with 14 bases between. The CDR3 loop is CASSRTGSFYEQYF. CDR3 bases: TGTGCCAGCAGCCGAACAGGGAGTTTCTACGAGCAGTACTTC.

V and J are TRBV11-2 and TRBJ1-1; TRBD1 matches 8 bases. The germline V gene encodes CDR1 SGHAT and CDR2 FQNNGV. This CDR3 has 17 amino acids. J lost 4 bases, V lost 1 base, and 11 bases had no gene match. The CDR3 loop reads CASSLGDRGWRSTEAFF. CDR3 sequence (DNA): TGTGCCAGCAGCTTAGGTGACAGGGGCTGGAGGAGCACTGAAGCTTTCTTT.

This clonotype was seen repeatedly, ten times or more. The rearrangement links TRBV10-3 to TRBJ1-1; TRBD1 matches 8 bases. V trimming: 6 bases; J trimming: 1 base; junction bases outside the gene matches: 1. This CDR3 is built from 13 residues. Looked up from germline, CDR1 is ENHRY and CDR2 is SYGVKD. In DNA, the CDR3 is TGTGCCATCAGAGGGACAGGGAACACTGAAGCTTTCTTT. Translated: CAIRGTGNTEAFF.

V usage is TRBV6-5 and J usage is TRBJ2-7, with 13 bases matching TRBD2. V shed 7 bases, J shed 5 bases, and the junction held 2 bases outside the gene matches. The germline V gene has CDR1 MNHEY and CDR2 SVGAGI. This CDR3 has 13 amino acids. CDR3 nucleotides: TGTGCCAGCATAACTAGCGGGGGGGACGAGCAGTACTTC. Protein: CASITSGGDEQYF.

The chain has TRBV7-3 and TRBJ2-2; D unclear. Trimming stripped 2 bases from V and 8 bases from J, with 18 bases between. Germline CDR1 and CDR2: SGHTA and FQGTGA. The CDR3 is 16 residues long. The CDR3 protein is CASSLRGGTDLGELFF. The CDR3, as DNA: TGTGCCAGCAGCTTACGCGGCGGCACTGACCTGGGGGAGCTGTTTTTT.

This clonotype was recorded many times. The CDR3 protein is CASSDGTGNTEAFF. For the CDR3, the DNA is TGCGCCAGCAGCGACGGGACAGGGAACACTGAAGCTTTCTTT. The chain combines TRBV5-1 with TRBJ1-1, with 8 bases aligning to TRBD1. This CDR3 comprises 14 residues. Germline CDR1 SGHRS, CDR2 YFSETQ. With 4 bases clipped from V and 1 base from J, the junction kept 3 bases outside the gene matches.

The CDR3 reads CASSLGQASSYNSPLHF. For the CDR3, the DNA is TGCGCCAGCAGCTTGGGACAGGCAAGCTCCTATAATTCACCCCTCCACTTT. The J gene is TRBJ1-6, the V gene TRBV5-1, with a possible D match to TRBD1 (6 bases). Trimming cost V 0 bases and J 0 bases, with 10 bases left between them. Germline CDR1 SGHRS, CDR2 YFSETQ. The CDR3 covers 17 residues.